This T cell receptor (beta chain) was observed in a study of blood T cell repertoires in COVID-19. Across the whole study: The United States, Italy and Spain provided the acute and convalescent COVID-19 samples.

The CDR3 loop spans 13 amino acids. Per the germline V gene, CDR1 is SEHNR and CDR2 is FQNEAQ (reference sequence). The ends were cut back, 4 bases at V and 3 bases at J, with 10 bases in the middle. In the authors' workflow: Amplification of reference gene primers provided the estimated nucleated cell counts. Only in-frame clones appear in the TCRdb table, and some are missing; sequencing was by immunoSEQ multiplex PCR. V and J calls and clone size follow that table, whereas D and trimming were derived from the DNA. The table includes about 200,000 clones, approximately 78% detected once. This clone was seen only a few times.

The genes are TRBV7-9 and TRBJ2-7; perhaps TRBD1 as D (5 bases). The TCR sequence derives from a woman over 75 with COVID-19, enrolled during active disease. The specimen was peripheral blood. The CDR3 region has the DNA TGTGCCAGCAGCTCCGACAGTAACTACGAGCAGTACTTC. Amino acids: CASSSDSNYEQYF.